This T cell receptor (beta chain) was captured by sequencing in a study of T-cell reconstitution after alpha-beta-depleted transplantation in children. Germline V gives CDR1 LNHDA, CDR2 SQIVND (reference sequence). V was trimmed by 5 bases and J by 6 bases, leaving 16 bases between them. The CDR3 covers 14 residues. Study conclusions and caveats: The high TCRbeta diversity at day 60 in some patients came from surviving recipient T cells and thymic progenitors. Reportedly, roughly two months post-transplant, alpha-beta T cells arose from several hundred expanded graft clones. When one year had passed after transplant, most T-cell counts and diversity came from newly produced T cells.

The TCRbeta library was prepared with unique molecular identifiers. TCRdb re-called the PCR reads with MiXCR, one entry per CDR3 protein. Of 600,000 to 800,000 distinct CDR3 sequences detected, under 15% appear once; the ten largest clones hold approximately 0.8%. A single count supports this clonotype. What it recognizes is unknown. This TCR was sampled from a girl aged 2 to 9 with congenital amegakaryocytic thrombocytopenia, due to receive a stem cell transplant. The material was PBMCs, obtained before TCRalphabeta/CD19-depleted stem cell transplant. The V gene is TRBV19, the J gene TRBJ1-2; no reliable D call. CDR3: CASSVRREWDGYTF. The CDR3, as DNA: TGTGCCAGTAGTGTTCGACGTGAATGGGATGGCTACACCTTC. The full variable domain, rest sourced from reference TRBV19 and TRBJ1-2, is DGGITQSPKYLFRKEGQNVTLSCEQNLNHDAMYWYRQDPGQGLRLIYYSQIVNDFQKGDIAEGYSVSREKKESFPLTVTSAQKNPTAFYLCASSVRREWDGYTFGSGTRLTVV.